In this sample, the clone carrying this T cell receptor (beta chain) turned up a few times. Its antigen is unidentified. The sample comes from a study of T-cell memory formation after mild COVID-19. Background on the study: The TCR clusters were mostly specific to one donor. Findings of the study overall: Cross-reactive memory appears to have joined, as suggested by some responding clones showing up in pre-infection memory.

J lost 6 bases, V lost 5 bases, and 5 bases had no gene match. This CDR3 has 13 amino acids. UMIs and sample barcodes were carried by the TCR alpha and TCR beta cDNA libraries that 5'RACE produced using constant-segment primers. MiXCR was run by TCRdb on the 5' RACE reads, yielding one entry per CDR3 protein. In the table there are 250,000 to 400,000 distinct CDR3 sequences, 14% of which are singletons. The origin of this receptor is a man younger than 35 who had mild COVID-19 (a few samples of this study predate the infection). Cell type and time point are not known. Sequenced: PBMCs or a T cell subset sorted from them (not recorded which). The chain has TRBV12-3 or TRBV12-4 and TRBJ2-7, with 9 bases identical to TRBD1. The CDR3: CASSRDRVSEQYF. For the CDR3, the DNA is TGTGCCAGCAGTCGGGACAGGGTATCCGAGCAGTACTTC.